This TCR beta chain was identified in a study of PD-L1 blockade in urothelial cancer. Only a few counts were recorded for this clone. Germline V lookup: CDR1 MGHRA, CDR2 YSYEKL. V lost 1 base, J lost 0 bases, and 15 bases lay in between. The CDR3 is 17 amino acids. Measured with immunoSEQ multiplex PCR; TCRdb has only the in-frame clones, and not every one. The sample yields 15,000 to 20,000 clones, roughly nine tenths seen once. The sequence was collected from a man over 45 with urothelial cancer. Sample: PBMCs, taken around atezolizumab (anti-PD-L1) treatment. V is TRBV4-1 and J is TRBJ1-2; D remains ambiguous. The CDR3 is CASSQGIGEITNYGYTF. CDR3 DNA sequence: TGCGCCAGCAGCCAAGGGATCGGGGAGATTACTAACTATGGCTACACCTTC.